Given below is one T cell receptor (beta chain) in context. Its target is unknown. Germline V gene data show CDR1 as MNHEY and CDR2 as SVGAGI. Trimming cost V 5 bases and J 5 bases, with 19 bases left between them. The CDR3 consists of 15 residues. The data originate from a study of T cell responses to AZD1222 COVID-19 vaccine. Study results and caveats: Increased Spike-specific TCR breadth and depth were observed after two AZD1222 doses. Close to half of all spike-specific TCRs reportedly target regions of the variants that are unmutated. Donors were mostly white British, more females; clonal diversity possibly underestimated.

Only in-frame clones appear in the TCRdb table, and some are missing; sequencing was by immunoSEQ multiplex PCR. The sample records tens of thousands of clones, roughly four fifths being singletons. The clonotype comes from an adult in good health. This specimen was peripheral blood, taken on day 0 of AZD1222 vaccination. The chain links TRBV6-5 to TRBJ2-7, with TRBD1 as a possible D gene (5 bases). CDR3 sequence reads: CASSKRSQGSHEQYF. The DNA of the CDR3 is TGTGCCAGCAGTAAAAGATCGCAGGGTAGCCACGAGCAGTACTTC.